One and the same sample provided the 6 T cell receptor beta chains below, sequenced in a study of blood T cell repertoires in COVID-19. The protocol was immunoSEQ multiplex PCR, while the TCRdb copy is restricted to in-frame clones and leaves out a portion. The sample comprises about 240,000 clones, 86% of which are singletons, and 6.2% rests with the top ten. What was sequenced was peripheral blood. The receptor set was obtained from a man aged 55 to 70 with acute or convalescent COVID-19.

This clone came up once. The chain employs TRBV18 and TRBJ2-5; D might be TRBD1 (6 bases). Trimming took 1 base from V and 2 from J, leaving 11 bases between them. Germline V gives CDR1 KGHSH, CDR2 LQKENI. The CDR3 runs to 15 residues. CDR3 sequence: CASSPRQAAQETQYF. The CDR3 DNA reads as TGTGCCAGCTCACCACGACAGGCTGCACAAGAGACCCAGTACTTC.

The rearrangement joins TRBV9 to TRBJ2-7; 9 nucleotides line up with TRBD2. V shed 4 bases and J 2 bases; nucleotides not matched to a gene: 7. Germline V CDR1 and CDR2: SGDLS, YYNGEE. There are 15 residues in the CDR3. The CDR3: CASSPRTSAAYEQYF. In nucleotides, the CDR3 is TGTGCCAGCAGCCCCCGGACTAGCGCCGCCTACGAGCAGTACTTC. Together with reference TRBV9 and TRBJ2-7, the CDR3 gives the full variable domain: DSGVTQTPKHLITATGQRVTLRCSPRSGDLSVYWYQQSLDQGLQFLIQYYNGEERAKGNILERFSAQQFPDLHSELNLSSLELGDSALYFCASSPRTSAAYEQYFGPGTRLTVT.

This clone showed up just once. The genes are TRBV3-1 (or the pseudogene TRBV3-2) and TRBJ2-1; TRBD1 might be the D (6 bases). Germline V gives CDR1 LGHDT, CDR2 YNNKEL (reference sequence). The CDR3 is 12 amino acids. V was shortened by 4 bases and J by 8 bases, with 9 bases between the two germline ends. The CDR3 loop is CASSRTGYEQFF. In DNA form, the CDR3 reads TGTGCCAGCAGCCGAACAGGGTATGAGCAGTTCTTC.

The chain carries TRBV19 and TRBJ2-7, with 13 bases identical to TRBD2. The CDR3 length is 16 residues. CDR1 is LNHDA, CDR2 SQIVND, per germline (reference sequence). V trimming: 6 bases; J trimming: 3 bases; junction bases outside the gene matches: 8. CDR3 protein: CASSAFGTSGNYEQYF. The CDR3 DNA reads TGTGCCAGTAGCGCTTTTGGGACTAGCGGGAACTACGAGCAGTACTTC.

CDR3 nucleotides: TGTGCCAGCAGCCACCGGAATGGAGTCGCTGAAGCTTTCTTT. Amino acids: CASSHRNGVAEAFF. The chain joins TRBV14 to TRBJ1-1; D remains unclear. Germline lookup yields CDR1 SGHDN and CDR2 FVKESK. V lost 3 bases to trimming and J lost 6 bases, with 14 bases between them. The CDR3 extends over 14 amino acids. The full variable domain, with the rest looked up from reference TRBV14 and TRBJ1-1, is EAGVTQFPSHSVIEKGQTVTLRCDPISGHDNLYWYRRVMGKEIKFLLHFVKESKQDESGMPNNRFLAERTGGTYSTLKVQPAELEDSGVYFCASSHRNGVAEAFFGQGTRLTVV.

The chain links TRBV9 to TRBJ1-2; possibly TRBD1 for D (5 bases). The CDR3 is 15 amino acids. Between the trimmed V and J ends, which lost 0 bases and 1 base, there was a span of 10 bases. CDR1 is SGDLS, CDR2 YYNGEE, per germline. The DNA for the CDR3 is TGTGCCAGCAGCGTAGAAGGGGTGGTTAACTATGGCTACACCTTC. Its protein product is CASSVEGVVNYGYTF.